Shown below are 8 T cell receptor beta chains from a single sample sequenced in a study of neoadjuvant nivolumab and ipilimumab in lung cancer (dated by TCRdb to about 2020). The time point label, as the study defines it: at surgical resection after neoadjuvant nivolumab +/- ipilimumab. To prepare the library, the immunoSEQ multiplex PCR assay was applied. TCRdb carries this immuneACCESS record with in-frame sequences only. Its versions omit some clonotypes, under half of them owing to an unresolved V gene in the studies checked, with the rest unexplained. Within this sample are roughly 28,000 clones, with 75% to 85% of them counted one time only. 5% to 5.5% of the sample is taken by the ten largest. Here the sequenced sample was tumor tissue, taken after neoadjuvant nivolumab, alone or with ipilimumab, at or shortly before surgery. Receptor source: an adult with non-small cell lung cancer.

The CDR3 DNA reads TGTGCCATCAGTGAGGTTTTTGGGGGAGACTATGGCTACACCTTC. It yields the protein CAISEVFGGDYGYTF. This chain joins TRBV10-3 and TRBJ1-2; tentative D call: TRBD1 (5 bases). Germline CDR1 ENHRY, CDR2 SYGVKD. Trimming pared 2 bases from V and 3 bases from J, leaving 13 bases between. The CDR3 runs 15 residues.

This CDR3 is CASSYMRTGHTEAFF. The CDR3 DNA is TGTGCCAGCAGTTACATGAGGACAGGACACACTGAAGCTTTCTTT. The V gene is TRBV6-5, the J gene TRBJ1-1; 7 bases match TRBD1. The CDR3 runs 15 residues. Germline CDR1 reads MNHEY; CDR2 reads SVGAGI. After removal of 2 bases from V and 3 bases from J, the junction contained 6 bases not matched to a gene.

V is TRBV5-1 and J is TRBJ2-3; possibly TRBD1 or TRBD2 for D (5 bases each). Germline assignment: CDR1 SGHRS and CDR2 YFSETQ. CDR3 length: 14 amino acids. Trimming took 5 bases from V and 0 from J, leaving 10 bases between them. CDR3 sequence reads: CASSSGPSTDTQYF. In DNA, the CDR3 is TGCGCCAGCAGTTCGGGACCTAGCACAGATACGCAGTATTTT.

The V and J genes are TRBV29-1 and TRBJ1-1; TRBD1 might be the D (6 bases). The ends were cut back, 4 bases at V and 0 bases at J, with 18 bases in the middle. The CDR3 loop spans 16 amino acids. Germline V CDR1 and CDR2: SQVTM, ANQGSEA. The CDR3 nucleotides are TGCAGCGTTGGGAAGGGGGGGATAACGGTGAACACTGAAGCTTTCTTT. Translating it yields CSVGKGGITVNTEAFF.

This chain connects TRBV6-5 to TRBJ1-5; 10 nucleotides align to TRBD1. The CDR3 covers 15 residues. The germline gives CDR1 MNHEY, CDR2 SVGAGI. V trimming: 6 bases; J trimming: 5 bases; junction bases outside the gene matches: 7. This chain's CDR3 is CASRKDRGSHQPQHF. CDR3 DNA sequence: TGTGCCAGCAGGAAGGACAGGGGGAGCCATCAGCCCCAGCATTTT.

This chain connects TRBV9 to TRBJ2-1; a possible D gene is TRBD2 (6 bases). V shed 0 bases and J shed 9 bases, with 7 bases lying between them. Germline-derived CDR1 and CDR2 are SGDLS and YYNGEE. The CDR3 loop spans 12 amino acids. In DNA form, the CDR3 reads TGTGCCAGCAGCGTAGTGGAGGGTGAGCAGTTCTTC. Amino acid sequence: CASSVVEGEQFF.

The chain uses TRBV5-5 and TRBJ1-2, with TRBD1 identical over 9 bases. This CDR3 spans 15 amino acids. CDR1 is SGHKS and CDR2 is YYEKEE in the germline V gene (reference sequence). V dropped 6 bases and J dropped 8; count of bases not matched to a gene: 14. CDR3 bases: TGTGCCAGCACCCTAAACAGGGGGCTACCTGGGGGCTACACCTTC. This sequence encodes CASTLNRGLPGGYTF.

The CDR3 reads CASRTGENIQYF. CDR3 bases: TGCGCCAGCCGCACCGGGGAAAACATTCAGTACTTC. V and J are TRBV5-1 and TRBJ2-4, with D maybe TRBD2 (5 bases). The CDR3 is 12 residues long. Between the trimmed V and J ends, which lost 7 bases and 5 bases, there was a span of 10 bases. The germline gives CDR1 SGHRS, CDR2 YFSETQ.